These 31 T cell receptor beta chains originate from one sample sequenced in a study of blood T cells in healthy people across ages. The authors ran a second PCR of about 6 to 11 cycles using a sample-barcoded 5' primer and a J-beta primer mix. Using its own MiXCR run on the 5' RACE reads, TCRdb lists one record per CDR3 protein. In the table there are around 1.5 million distinct CDR3 sequences, almost 60% of which are singletons. Sequencing input: blood. These receptors were obtained from a man aged 18 to 30 in good health.

The rearrangement links TRBV7-9 to TRBJ2-1; D remains unclear. Trimming took off 7 bases at V and 13 bases at J, with 17 bases between the two ends. This CDR3 spans 12 amino acids. From germline, CDR1 is SEHNR and CDR2 FQNEAQ (reference sequence). CDR3 bases: TGTGCCAGCACACTCGCAGATCTCGATCAGTTCTTC. This codes for CASTLADLDQFF.

The chain uses TRBV7-2 and TRBJ2-5, with D perhaps matching TRBD1 or TRBD2 (6 bases each). V lost 3 bases and J 4 bases, leaving 18 bases between the germline ends. CDR1 and CDR2 from the germline V gene are SGHTA and FQGNSA. The CDR3 contains 16 residues. For the CDR3, the DNA is TGTGCCAGCAGCTTGAGGGTAGCGGAGGGGGTAGAGACCCAGTACTTC. As protein: CASSLRVAEGVETQYF. The variable domain in full, completed from reference TRBV7-2 and TRBJ2-5, reads GAGVSQSPSNKVTEKGKDVELRCDPISGHTALYWYRQSLGQGLEFLIYFQGNSAPDKSGLPSDRFSAERTGGSVSTLTIQRTQQEDSAVYLCASSLRVAEGVETQYFGPGTRLLVL.

CDR3 in amino acids: CSVEGVEETQYF. The CDR3 DNA reads as TGCAGCGTTGAGGGAGTTGAAGAGACCCAGTACTTC. This chain uses TRBV29-1 with TRBJ2-5, with TRBD2 as a possible D gene (5 bases). Trimming stripped 3 bases from V and 3 bases from J, with 8 bases between. The CDR3 covers 12 residues. In germline, CDR1 is SQVTM, CDR2 ANQGSEA.

V is TRBV11-1 and J is TRBJ2-1; TRBD1 matches 7 bases. In germline, CDR1 is SGHAT, CDR2 FQDESV (reference sequence). This CDR3 spans 14 amino acids. V lost 3 bases, J lost 5 bases, and 4 bases stayed unmatched. The CDR3 coding sequence is TGTGCCAGCAGCTTGATAGGGGGCCACAATGAGCAGTTCTTC. Translated, it gives CASSLIGGHNEQFF.

V is TRBV9 and J is TRBJ2-3; no reliable D call. The CDR3 has 14 amino acids. The V end was cut by 0 bases, the J end by 2 bases, with 7 bases between. Germline V gives CDR1 SGDLS, CDR2 YYNGEE. The chain's CDR3 is CASSVASLTDTQYF. CDR3 coding DNA: TGTGCCAGCAGCGTAGCGAGCCTCACAGATACGCAGTATTTT. The variable domain in full, with the rest retrieved from reference TRBV9 and TRBJ2-3, is DSGVTQTPKHLITATGQRVTLRCSPRSGDLSVYWYQQSLDQGLQFLIQYYNGEERAKGNILERFSAQQFPDLHSELNLSSLELGDSALYFCASSVASLTDTQYFGPGTRLTVL.

The V call is TRBV7-9, the J call TRBJ2-4; 7 nucleotides agree with TRBD1. This CDR3 has 15 amino acids. Germline V gives CDR1 SEHNR, CDR2 FQNEAQ (reference sequence). The junction had 17 bases not matched to a gene; V was cut back by 5 bases and J by 13 bases. The CDR3 loop is CASSPLGQLYGEQYF. In nucleotides, the CDR3 is TGTGCCAGCAGCCCCTTGGGACAGCTGTATGGGGAGCAGTACTTC.

In its sample, this clonotype was seen many times. The chain joins TRBV12-3 or TRBV12-4 to TRBJ1-2, with unresolved D. CDR3 length equals 12 residues. The V end was cut by 3 bases, the J end by 3 bases, with 5 bases between. The CDR3 here is CASSFSDYGYTF. DNA of the CDR3: TGTGCCAGCAGTTTTAGTGACTATGGCTACACCTTC.

The rearrangement joins TRBV4-1 to TRBJ2-1; 9 bases agree with TRBD2. J was trimmed by 9 bases and V by 0 bases; bases with no gene match: 9. In germline, CDR1 is MGHRA, CDR2 YSYEKL. This CDR3 is 16 amino acids long. The CDR3 nucleotides read TGCGCCAGCAGCCAAGAACGACTAGCGGAAGAGATTGAGCAGTTCTTC. Translating gives CASSQERLAEEIEQFF.

This clonotype turned up a few times. This chain connects TRBV7-9 to TRBJ2-5, with a weak D call TRBD1 (5 bases). V gave up 6 bases and J gave up 4 bases, with 15 bases separating them. The CDR3 runs to 14 residues. Germline loops: CDR1 SEHNR, CDR2 FQNEAQ (reference sequence). The CDR3 nucleotides read TGTGCCAGCAGTCGGTTGCAGGGTAGAGAGACCCAGTACTTC. Residues: CASSRLQGRETQYF.

The chain carries TRBV5-1 and TRBJ1-1; 7 bases agree with TRBD1. The germline CDR1 and CDR2 sequences are SGHRS and YFSETQ. CDR3 length: 14 residues. V shed 4 bases, J shed 1 base, and the junction held 4 bases outside the gene matches. CDR3 DNA: TGCGCCAGCAGCCAGGGGGAAGGGAACACTGAAGCTTTCTTT. The encoded protein is CASSQGEGNTEAFF.

Only a few counts were recorded for this clonotype. This chain links TRBV13 with TRBJ2-1; 10 bases fit TRBD1. This CDR3 is built from 15 residues. CDR1 and CDR2 from the germline V gene are PRHDT and FYEKMQ (reference sequence). Trimming removed 5 bases from V and 7 bases from J; junction bases left unmatched: 8. As DNA, the CDR3 is TGTGCCAGCAGCAGCCGGGACAGGGGATTGAATGAGCAGTTCTTC. This gives the protein CASSSRDRGLNEQFF.

V and J are TRBV3-1 and TRBJ2-7; 9 positions match TRBD2. Germline V gives CDR1 LGHDT, CDR2 YNNKEL (reference sequence). V was clipped by 0 bases and J by 0 bases; unmatched bases: 9. CDR3 length: 18 amino acids. The CDR3 region has the DNA TGTGCCAGCAGCCAAGAATCGGGCAGGGGACTAGCCTCCTACGAGCAGTACTTC. Its protein is CASSQESGRGLASYEQYF.

Worth noting for this clonotype: The junction and the germline gene differ at one end; a read error may be behind it. The V gene is TRBV7-9, the J gene TRBJ2-1, with 8 bases identical to TRBD2. The CDR3 extends over 13 amino acids. Per germline, CDR1 SEHNR and CDR2 FQNEAQ (reference sequence). The CDR3 loop is CAGSGSGAVEQFF. DNA for the CDR3: TGTGCCGGCAGCGGTAGCGGGGCGGTTGAGCAGTTCTTC.

This CDR3 is CASSYSQRGGIDEQFF. CDR3 bases: TGTGCCAGCAGTTACAGTCAGCGGGGGGGGATTGATGAGCAGTTCTTC. The gene calls are TRBV6-2 or TRBV6-3 and TRBJ2-1; TRBD2 matches 10 bases. This CDR3 spans 16 amino acids. V lost 2 bases to trimming and J lost 8 bases; unmatched junction nucleotides: 9. The V gene's germline CDR1 is MNHEY and CDR2 SVGEGT.

The V and J genes are TRBV11-2 and TRBJ2-7; no clear D. Germline V CDR1 and CDR2: SGHAT, FQNNGV. CDR3 length: 15 amino acids. V was trimmed by 3 bases and J by 3 bases, leaving 15 bases between them. The CDR3 bases are TGTGCCAGCAGCTTTCCAGCGAGACTTCACTACGAGCAGTACTTC. It is translated as CASSFPARLHYEQYF.

This clonotype was seen a few times. In DNA, the CDR3 is TGTGCCAGCATCCCCGGGGACGGTGCTTATAATTCACCCCTCCACTTT. Translation: CASIPGDGAYNSPLHF. The chain is built from TRBV7-9 and TRBJ1-6; possibly TRBD1 for D (5 bases). Germline assignment: CDR1 SEHNR and CDR2 FQNEAQ (reference sequence). With 7 bases removed from V and 4 bases from J, the gap between germline ends came to 17 bases. This CDR3 spans 16 amino acids.

This sequence joins TRBV28 and TRBJ2-3, with D uncertain. With 10 bases removed from V and 7 bases from J, the gap between germline ends came to 12 bases. CDR1 is MDHEN and CDR2 is SYDVKM in the germline V gene. The CDR3 runs to 11 residues. The CDR3 region has the DNA TGTGCCACCCTAAGCACGAATACGCAGTATTTT. Amino acid sequence: CATLSTNTQYF.

This clonotype was detected a few times. The chain employs TRBV4-2 and TRBJ1-3; D is unresolved. Deletions cut 0 bases from V and 3 bases from J, with 9 bases between. Germline CDR1 reads LGHNA; CDR2 reads YNFKEQ. The CDR3 has 15 residues. CDR3 sequence reads: CASSQDFTVGNTIYF. The CDR3 DNA sequence: TGTGCCAGCAGCCAAGATTTTACTGTTGGAAACACCATATATTTT.

The chain uses TRBV10-3 and TRBJ2-3; TRBD2 is a possible D gene (6 bases). The V gene lost 6 bases and the J gene lost 0 bases, with 13 bases spanning the gap. The CDR3 runs 15 residues. Germline V gene lookup returns CDR1 ENHRY and CDR2 SYGVKD. Here the CDR3 reads CAIRGLSSSTDTQYF. DNA for the CDR3: TGTGCCATCAGGGGACTGAGCTCTAGCACAGATACGCAGTATTTT.

The chain employs TRBV11-2 and TRBJ2-3; D gene unclear. With 1 base removed from V and 2 bases from J, the gap between germline ends came to 10 bases. This CDR3 spans 15 amino acids. Germline CDR1 SGHAT, CDR2 FQNNGV. The chain's CDR3 is CASSLGAAVTDTQYF. CDR3 nucleotide sequence: TGTGCCAGCAGCTTAGGGGCCGCAGTCACAGATACGCAGTATTTT.

The V call is TRBV20-1, the J call TRBJ1-5; no clear D gene. V shed 0 bases and J shed 14 bases, with 11 bases lying between them. The CDR3 has 11 residues. Germline-derived CDR1 and CDR2 are DFQATT and SNEGSKA (reference sequence). In nucleotides, the CDR3 is TGCAGTGCTAGAGATGCGCCCCTTGAGCATTTT. Protein product: CSARDAPLEHF.

This clonotype has a single count. The V and J genes are TRBV29-1 and TRBJ2-2; D not certain. The CDR3 has 13 amino acids. Germline V gives CDR1 SQVTM, CDR2 ANQGSEA. The V end lost 7 bases, the J end lost 0 bases, and 9 bases lay between the germline ends. As DNA, the CDR3 is TGCAGCGCCGGAGACCCGAACACCGGGGAGCTGTTTTTT. It translates to CSAGDPNTGELFF.

V is TRBV5-1 and J is TRBJ2-2; possibly TRBD1 for D (6 bases). The CDR3 extends over 14 amino acids. V was clipped by 7 bases and J by 9 bases, with 19 bases between them. Germline CDR1 reads SGHRS; CDR2 reads YFSETQ. The CDR3 spells CASGRQEGSRELFF. The CDR3 DNA reads as TGCGCCAGCGGACGACAGGAAGGTTCTCGGGAGCTGTTTTTT.

V gene TRBV6-1 combines with J gene TRBJ2-1; 12 positions agree with TRBD2. CDR3 length: 17 residues. With V trimmed by 3 bases and J by 6 bases, 9 bases remained unmatched. The germline V gene has CDR1 MNHNS and CDR2 SASEGT. As DNA, the CDR3 is TGTGCCAGCAGTGACCCTCCAACTAGCGGGAGGACCAATGAGCAGTTCTTC. It translates to CASSDPPTSGRTNEQFF.

This chain connects TRBV4-1 to TRBJ2-5; D not certain. Germline assignment: CDR1 MGHRA and CDR2 YSYEKL. There are 13 residues in the CDR3. V was clipped by 1 base and J by 7 bases, with 10 bases between them. The CDR3, as DNA: TGCGCCAGCAGCCAAGTCAATGATGTGACCCAGTACTTC. It translates to CASSQVNDVTQYF.

As concerns this clonotype: One end of the junction fails to match germline, which may point to a read error. The genes are TRBV4-1 and TRBJ2-1; D call uncertain. The length of the CDR3 is 11 residues. CDR1 and CDR2 (germline): MGHRA, YSYEKL. CDR3 DNA: TGCCCCAGCAGCCAAGACAATGAGCAGTTCTTC. Protein sequence: CPSSQDNEQFF.

The chain uses TRBV11-2 and TRBJ2-7; D gene unclear. The germline CDR1 and CDR2 sequences are SGHAT and FQNNGV. The V end was cut by 2 bases, the J end by 6 bases, with 17 bases between. This CDR3 has 15 amino acids. The CDR3 spells CASSLTVSGVGEQYF. The CDR3 DNA reads as TGTGCCAGCAGCTTAACCGTGTCGGGCGTGGGCGAGCAGTACTTC.

Regarding this clonotype: A junction boundary mismatches the germline segment, possibly from a read error. This sequence joins TRBV24-1 and TRBJ2-3; D remains ambiguous. The V gene's germline CDR1 is KGHDR and CDR2 SFDVKD. The CDR3 is made up of 14 amino acids. CDR3 loop: CAASLSGNTDTQYF. CDR3 sequence (DNA): TGTGCCGCCAGTCTGTCAGGAAACACAGATACGCAGTATTTT.

As DNA, the CDR3 is TGTGCCAGCAGTTACTCGACCCGAGGACAGAATACCCCTGGTGGGCAAGAGACCCAGTACTTC. It encodes CASSYSTRGQNTPGGQETQYF. The chain is built from TRBV6-2 or TRBV6-3 and TRBJ2-5; D may be TRBD1 (6 bases). Germline V gene sequence: CDR1 MNHEY, CDR2 SVGEGT. The length of the CDR3 is 21 residues. V was clipped by 0 bases and J by 2 bases, with 28 bases between them.

In nucleotides, the CDR3 is TGTGCCAGCAGAAAGGGCGGGGGGGCCGACAATGAGCAGTTCTTC. Translating gives CASRKGGGADNEQFF. This sequence joins TRBV7-2 and TRBJ2-1, with TRBD2 identical over 9 bases. Trimming cost V 6 bases and J 5 bases; bases outside gene matches: 8. CDR1 is SGHTA, CDR2 FQGNSA, per germline. The CDR3 sequence is 15 residues long.

The table lists this clonotype with a few counts. J is TRBJ1-5 and V is TRBV4-1; the D is unclear. Trimming took 1 base from V and 0 from J, leaving 10 bases between them. The CDR3 runs to 16 residues. Germline V CDR1 and CDR2: MGHRA, YSYEKL. The CDR3: CASSQGQAYSNQPQHF. In DNA, the CDR3 is TGCGCCAGCAGCCAAGGGCAGGCCTATAGCAATCAGCCCCAGCATTTT.